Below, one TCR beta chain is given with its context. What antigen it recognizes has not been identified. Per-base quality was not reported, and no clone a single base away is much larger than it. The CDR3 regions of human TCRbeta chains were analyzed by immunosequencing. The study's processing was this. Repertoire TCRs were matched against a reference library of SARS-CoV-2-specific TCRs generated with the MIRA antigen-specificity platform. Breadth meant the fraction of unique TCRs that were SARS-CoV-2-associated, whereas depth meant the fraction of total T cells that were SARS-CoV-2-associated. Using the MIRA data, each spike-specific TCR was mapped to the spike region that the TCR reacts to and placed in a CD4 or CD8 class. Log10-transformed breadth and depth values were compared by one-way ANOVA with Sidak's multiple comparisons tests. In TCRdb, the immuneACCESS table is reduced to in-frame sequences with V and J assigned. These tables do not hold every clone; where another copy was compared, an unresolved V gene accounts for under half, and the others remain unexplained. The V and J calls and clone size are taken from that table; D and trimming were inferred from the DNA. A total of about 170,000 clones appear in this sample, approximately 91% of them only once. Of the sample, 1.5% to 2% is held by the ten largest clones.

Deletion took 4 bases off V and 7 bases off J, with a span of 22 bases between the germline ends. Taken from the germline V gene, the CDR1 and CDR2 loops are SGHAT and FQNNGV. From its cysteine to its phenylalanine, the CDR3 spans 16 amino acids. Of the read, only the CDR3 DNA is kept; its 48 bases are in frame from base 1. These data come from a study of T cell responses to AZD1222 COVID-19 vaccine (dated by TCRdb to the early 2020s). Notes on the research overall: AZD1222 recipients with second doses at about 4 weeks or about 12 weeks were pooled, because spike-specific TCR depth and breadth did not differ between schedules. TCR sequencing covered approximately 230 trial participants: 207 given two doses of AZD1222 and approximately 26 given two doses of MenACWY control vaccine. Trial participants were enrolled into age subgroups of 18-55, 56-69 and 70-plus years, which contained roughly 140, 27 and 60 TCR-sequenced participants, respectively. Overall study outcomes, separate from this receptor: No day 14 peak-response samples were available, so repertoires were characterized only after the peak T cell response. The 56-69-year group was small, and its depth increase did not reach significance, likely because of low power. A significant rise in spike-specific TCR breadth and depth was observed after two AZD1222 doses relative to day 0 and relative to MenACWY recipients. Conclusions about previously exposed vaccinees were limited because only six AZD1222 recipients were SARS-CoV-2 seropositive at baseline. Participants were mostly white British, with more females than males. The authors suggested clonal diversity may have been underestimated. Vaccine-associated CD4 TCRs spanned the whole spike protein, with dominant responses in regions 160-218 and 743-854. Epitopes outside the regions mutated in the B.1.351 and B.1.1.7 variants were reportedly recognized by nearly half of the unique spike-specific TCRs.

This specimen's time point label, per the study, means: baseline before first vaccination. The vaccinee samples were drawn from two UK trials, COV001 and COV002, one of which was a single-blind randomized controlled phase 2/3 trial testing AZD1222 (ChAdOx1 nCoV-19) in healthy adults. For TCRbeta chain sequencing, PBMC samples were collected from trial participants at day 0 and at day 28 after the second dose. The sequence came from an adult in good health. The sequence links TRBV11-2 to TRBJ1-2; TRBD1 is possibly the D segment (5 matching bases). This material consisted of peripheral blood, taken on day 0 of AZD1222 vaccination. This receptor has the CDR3 CASSSPRDRGQGGYTF. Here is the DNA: TGTGCCAGCAGCTCGCCCCGGGACCGAGGGCAGGGTGGCTACACCTTC.